Presented here are 26 T cell receptor beta chains from one specimen sequenced in a study of patients and donors after allogeneic stem cell transplantation. One entry per CDR3 protein results from TCRdb running MiXCR on the RT-PCR reads. The sample lists about 24,000 distinct CDR3 sequences; approximately 43% were seen once. Sequences were obtained from blood, either unsorted or a sorted T cell fraction (not recorded which). These receptors came from a human donor who was either an allogeneic HSCT recipient or a stem cell or donor lymphocyte infusion donor (not recorded which). It is not recorded whose cells these are; they may come from a transplant donor.

The chain combines TRBV5-6 with TRBJ2-7; TRBD1 aligns across 8 bases. This CDR3 is 16 amino acids long. The germline gives CDR1 SGHDT, CDR2 YYEEEE. V lost 1 base to trimming and J lost 5 bases; unmatched junction nucleotides: 11. The CDR3 spells CASSLRVRSQGDEQYF. Written as DNA, the CDR3 is TGTGCCAGCAGCTTGAGAGTAAGGTCACAGGGGGACGAGCAGTACTTC.

V usage is TRBV7-9 and J usage is TRBJ1-6; TRBD1 is a possible D gene (6 bases). V shed 5 bases and J shed 7 bases, with 21 bases lying between them. Germline CDR1 SEHNR, CDR2 FQNEAQ (reference sequence). The CDR3 covers 17 residues. The CDR3 region is CASSAGGQQDQNSPLHF. The CDR3 DNA reads TGTGCCAGCAGCGCCGGCGGACAGCAGGACCAAAATTCACCCCTCCACTTT.

The count of this clonotype is one. The V call is TRBV27, the J call TRBJ1-2, with 11 bases matching TRBD1. V lost 8 bases, J lost 7 bases, and 9 bases stayed unmatched. The CDR3 runs to 14 residues. Germline assignment: CDR1 MNHEY and CDR2 SMNVEV (reference sequence). The CDR3 bases are TGTGCCAGCGCCTCCACCGGGACAGGGGGTGGCTACACCTTC. This gives the protein CASASTGTGGGYTF.

This clonotype has a handful of counts. This chain links TRBV28 with TRBJ2-5; 7 bases are a match to TRBD1. J lost 1 base, V lost 4 bases, and 6 bases had no gene match. The CDR3 has 15 amino acids. Germline lookup yields CDR1 MDHEN and CDR2 SYDVKM. The CDR3 nucleotides are TGTGCCAGCAGTTCCCTAAGACAGGGCCAAGAGACCCAGTACTTC. Its protein is CASSSLRQGQETQYF.

The chain links TRBV5-1 to TRBJ2-5, with TRBD1 matching over 8 bases. The V and J ends lost 0 bases and 4 bases, in that order; junction bases with no gene match: 5. Germline V CDR1 and CDR2: SGHRS, YFSETQ. There are 15 residues in the CDR3. CDR3 DNA: TGCGCCAGCAGCTTGGCCGGACAGGGTCCAGAGACCCAGTACTTC. Protein sequence: CASSLAGQGPETQYF.

V usage is TRBV5-1 and J usage is TRBJ2-4, with 9 bases aligning to TRBD2. V shed 1 base, J shed 0 bases, and the junction held 5 bases outside the gene matches. CDR1 and CDR2 (germline): SGHRS, YFSETQ. The CDR3 runs 17 residues. CDR3 in amino acids: CASSLPTSGLAKNIQYF. The CDR3, as DNA: TGCGCCAGCAGCTTGCCAACTAGCGGGTTAGCCAAAAACATTCAGTACTTC.

In this sample, this clonotype turned up a few times. The gene calls are TRBV3-1 and TRBJ1-5; tentatively, D is TRBD1 (6 bases). Germline V lookup: CDR1 LGHDT, CDR2 YNNKEL (reference sequence). The CDR3 covers 15 residues. The V gene lost 0 bases and the J gene lost 2 bases, with 8 bases spanning the gap. The CDR3 sequence: CASSQEGAGNQPQHF. DNA of the CDR3: TGTGCCAGCAGCCAAGAGGGGGCGGGCAATCAGCCCCAGCATTTT.

The chain joins TRBV11-2 to TRBJ2-7, with D hard to call. The V end lost 5 bases, the J end lost 3 bases, and 14 bases lay between the germline ends. The CDR3 runs to 14 residues. CDR1 and CDR2 from the germline V gene are SGHAT and FQNNGV. CDR3 sequence: CASSPGPTLYEQYF. The CDR3 DNA follows: TGTGCCAGCAGCCCCGGCCCGACGCTCTACGAGCAGTACTTC.

In this sample, this clonotype turned up a few times. The V and J genes are TRBV5-1 and TRBJ2-7; D uncertain. The V and J ends lost 2 bases and 9 bases respectively, with 18 bases between them. This CDR3 spans 14 amino acids. The germline V gene has CDR1 SGHRS and CDR2 YFSETQ. The CDR3 protein is CASSFSASPLGQYF. CDR3 nucleotides: TGCGCCAGCAGCTTCAGTGCTAGTCCCCTCGGGCAGTACTTC.

This clonotype came up a few times. The chain is built from TRBV27 and TRBJ2-2, with unresolved D. Trimming removed 3 bases from V and 6 bases from J, with 5 bases in between. The CDR3 sequence is 12 residues long. CDR1 and CDR2 (germline): MNHEY, SMNVEV (reference sequence). The CDR3 DNA is TGTGCCAGCAGTTTTCTGGCCGGGGAGCTGTTTTTT. It is translated as CASSFLAGELFF.

In this sample, this clonotype turned up a few times. The gene calls are TRBV5-1 and TRBJ2-7; 9 bases match TRBD2. Germline V gene sequence: CDR1 SGHRS, CDR2 YFSETQ. Losses at the gene ends were 1 base for V and 4 bases for J; bases not matched to a gene: 6. There are 15 residues in the CDR3. Written as DNA, the CDR3 is TGCGCCAGCAGCTTGCGGCTAGCGGGGATTTACGAGCAGTACTTC. Amino acid sequence: CASSLRLAGIYEQYF.

The sample holds a few counts of this clonotype. The rearrangement uses TRBV25-1 and TRBJ2-7, with D perhaps TRBD1 (6 bases). Per the germline V gene, CDR1 is MGHDK and CDR2 is SYGVNS. V lost 0 bases and J lost 7, with 22 bases in between. The CDR3 sequence is 17 residues long. The CDR3, as DNA: TGTGCCAGCAGTGAATATATAGGGGGAACCTTACTGCGGGAGCAGTACTTC. It specifies CASSEYIGGTLLREQYF.

The rearrangement uses TRBV10-2 and TRBJ1-2; 8 positions agree with TRBD1. Germline assignment: CDR1 WSHSY and CDR2 SAAADI. The CDR3 loop spans 17 amino acids. V lost 2 bases, J lost 4 bases, and 12 bases stayed unmatched. This chain's CDR3 is CASSEEGQRTGSYGYTF. CDR3 coding DNA: TGCGCCAGCAGTGAGGAGGGCCAGCGGACAGGGAGCTATGGCTACACCTTC.

The chain carries TRBV6-5 and TRBJ1-5, with TRBD1 matching over 8 bases. V was pared by 8 bases and J by 8 bases, with 8 bases of the junction left unmatched. Germline assignment: CDR1 MNHEY and CDR2 SVGAGI. This CDR3 is 13 amino acids long. CDR3 sequence: CASCRTGLKPQHF. CDR3 nucleotides: TGTGCCAGCTGTCGGACAGGGCTCAAGCCCCAGCATTTT.

This clonotype was counted only a few times. The gene calls are TRBV5-1 and TRBJ1-2; no reliable D call. V was trimmed by 5 bases and J by 3 bases, leaving 8 bases between them. This CDR3 has 12 amino acids. Per germline, CDR1 SGHRS and CDR2 YFSETQ. The DNA for the CDR3 is TGCGCCAGCAGAGACACAGACTATGGCTACACCTTC. Translating it yields CASRDTDYGYTF. Based on the CDR3 plus reference TRBV5-1 and TRBJ1-2, the full variable domain is KAGVTQTPRYLIKTRGQQVTLSCSPISGHRSVSWYQQTPGQGLQFLFEYFSETQRNKGNFPGRFSGRQFSNSRSEMNVSTLELGDSALYLCASRDTDYGYTFGSGTRLTVV.

This chain links TRBV7-2 with TRBJ2-5; 7 bases line up with TRBD1. The CDR3 loop spans 16 amino acids. Germline V gives CDR1 SGHTA, CDR2 FQGNSA. With 1 base clipped from V and 2 bases from J, the junction kept 7 bases outside the gene matches. The CDR3 DNA reads TGTGCCAGCAGCTTAGTAGTAGGGGGCCAACAAGAGACCCAGTACTTC. It specifies CASSLVVGGQQETQYF.

This clonotype was picked up many times. The chain recombines TRBV5-4 with TRBJ2-3, with a tentative D call TRBD1 (5 bases). Trimming took 4 bases from V and 5 from J, leaving 14 bases between them. The CDR3 has 14 amino acids. Germline-derived CDR1 and CDR2 are SGHNT and YYREEE (reference sequence). The CDR3 DNA reads TGTGCCAGCAGCGCGGACATTGTACAAGATACGCAGTATTTT. It is translated as CASSADIVQDTQYF.

The V and J genes are TRBV12-3 or TRBV12-4 and TRBJ1-5; weak D call: TRBD1 (5 bases). This CDR3 comprises 17 residues. Trimming cost V 1 base and J 4 bases, with 17 bases left between them. CDR3 nucleotides: TGTGCCAGCAGTTTAGTCACAGGTTGGAAGGAAAATCAGCCCCAGCATTTT. Translated, it gives CASSLVTGWKENQPQHF.

The chain links TRBV5-4 to TRBJ2-2; 7 nucleotides agree with TRBD2. CDR3 size: 15 residues. V dropped 4 bases and J dropped 1; count of bases not matched to a gene: 4. Germline CDR1 is SGHNT and CDR2 is YYREEE (reference sequence). As DNA, the CDR3 is TGTGCCAGCAGCCGGGTAGCGGGGAACACCGGGGAGCTGTTTTTT. Its protein is CASSRVAGNTGELFF.

A note on this clonotype: One end of the junction fails to match germline, which may point to a read error. This chain links TRBV11-2 with TRBJ1-4; no reliable D call. This CDR3 spans 15 amino acids. CDR1 and CDR2 (germline): SGHAT, FQNNGV. CDR3 loop: CAGSQRASWGEKLFF. CDR3 bases: TGTGCCGGCAGCCAACGAGCGAGTTGGGGTGAAAAACTGTTTTTT.

The CDR3 protein is CASSFWGEATEAFF. The CDR3, as DNA: TGTGCCAGCAGTTTTTGGGGAGAGGCCACTGAAGCTTTCTTT. The chain uses TRBV12-3 or TRBV12-4 and TRBJ1-1; D uncertain. This CDR3 spans 14 amino acids. V lost 3 bases, J lost 4 bases, and 12 bases lay in between.

This clonotype has only a few counts. The chain joins TRBV20-1 to TRBJ2-1; 7 nucleotides match TRBD2. This CDR3 has 13 residues. From germline, CDR1 is DFQATT and CDR2 SNEGSKA (reference sequence). J lost 8 bases, V lost 4 bases, and 8 bases had no gene match. The CDR3 reads CSAKIGGVDEQFF. CDR3 DNA: TGCAGTGCTAAGATTGGGGGGGTCGATGAGCAGTTCTTC.

The V call is TRBV20-1, the J call TRBJ1-5; D not certain. V was shortened by 1 base and J by 5 bases, with 6 bases between the two germline ends. The CDR3 loop spans 12 amino acids. CDR1 and CDR2 from the germline V gene are DFQATT and SNEGSKA (reference sequence). CDR3 region: CSARGSDQPQHF. The CDR3 nucleotides are TGCAGTGCTAGAGGGAGCGATCAGCCCCAGCATTTT.

The chain has TRBV7-9 and TRBJ2-2; 7 nucleotides align to TRBD1. Germline CDR1 SEHNR, CDR2 FQNEAQ (reference sequence). The V gene end was trimmed by 2 bases and the J gene end by 4 bases; junction bases not matched to a gene: 13. The CDR3 loop spans 18 amino acids. The CDR3 region has the DNA TGTGCCAGCAGCTTAAGCTTGAGGAGACAGGGACCCACCGGGGAGCTGTTTTTT. It codes for CASSLSLRRQGPTGELFF.

This clonotype was picked up one time. This chain links TRBV28 with TRBJ2-7, with unresolved D. This CDR3 has 12 residues. The germline V gene has CDR1 MDHEN and CDR2 SYDVKM. V was clipped by 2 bases and J by 2 bases, with 4 bases between them. The CDR3 loop is CASSLPAYEQYF. The CDR3 coding sequence is TGTGCCAGCAGTTTACCCGCCTACGAGCAGTACTTC.

V gene TRBV20-1 combines with J gene TRBJ1-1; D might be TRBD1 (6 bases). Germline V CDR1 and CDR2: DFQATT, SNEGSKA (reference sequence). V lost 5 bases to trimming and J lost 3 bases, with 22 bases between them. The CDR3 has 16 residues. The CDR3 DNA reads as TGCAGTGCTTCCACAGGGATTCCTCCGAAGGACACTGAAGCTTTCTTT. This gives the protein CSASTGIPPKDTEAFF.